The 13 T cell receptor beta chains presented below share a single source sample, sequenced in a study of blood T cell repertoires in COVID-19. TCRdb keeps only in-frame clones here, not all; method: immunoSEQ multiplex PCR. Here the sample spans over 60,000 clones, more than 75% being singletons. The sample taken for sequencing was peripheral blood. These receptor sequences come from a man aged 55-75 years with acute or convalescent COVID-19.

This clone came up once. V and J are TRBV28 and TRBJ1-1; 7 bases match TRBD1. Germline V gene sequence: CDR1 MDHEN, CDR2 SYDVKM. V dropped 6 bases and J dropped 6; count of bases not matched to a gene: 4. This CDR3 comprises 12 residues. CDR3 DNA: TGTGCCAGCAGGACAGGGTTCTCTGAAGCTTTCTTT. Translating gives CASRTGFSEAFF.

J is TRBJ1-5 and V is TRBV30, with D hard to call. Trimming cost V 7 bases and J 3 bases, with 10 bases left between them. Germline-derived CDR1 and CDR2 are GTSNPN and SVGIG (reference sequence). The CDR3 runs 12 residues. CDR3 coding DNA: TGTGCCTTCGTCCTAGTCAATCAGCCCCAGCATTTT. Protein: CAFVLVNQPQHF.

V gene TRBV6-5 combines with J gene TRBJ1-4; D is uncertain. V lost 6 bases and J 8 bases, leaving 16 bases between the germline ends. The germline V gene encodes CDR1 MNHEY and CDR2 SVGAGI. The CDR3 has 14 amino acids. This chain's CDR3 is CASRDRLEEEKLFF. In nucleotides, the CDR3 is TGTGCCAGCAGAGACCGACTTGAGGAGGAAAAACTGTTTTTT.

The chain links TRBV19 to TRBJ1-3; 7 nucleotides match TRBD1. Germline CDR1 reads LNHDA; CDR2 reads SQIVND (reference sequence). The ends lost 6 bases at V and 2 bases at J; junction bases unmatched: 7. This CDR3 is 15 amino acids long. This CDR3 is CASRRQGFAGNTIYF. The DNA for the CDR3 is TGTGCCAGTAGGAGACAGGGATTTGCTGGAAACACCATATATTTT.

This clone was observed a single time. The J gene is TRBJ2-2, the V gene TRBV5-1; D uncertain. The germline V gene encodes CDR1 SGHRS and CDR2 YFSETQ. The CDR3 consists of 14 residues. Trimming removed 0 bases at V and 5 bases at J, with 8 bases between. This CDR3 reads CASSLELTTGELFF. As DNA, the CDR3 is TGCGCCAGCAGCTTGGAGCTGACTACCGGGGAGCTGTTTTTT.

This sequence joins TRBV9 and TRBJ1-6; 7 bases line up with TRBD1. The CDR3 extends over 15 amino acids. V dropped 4 bases and J dropped 7; count of bases not matched to a gene: 8. CDR1 and CDR2 (germline): SGDLS, YYNGEE. This CDR3 reads CASSTDRVSNSPLHF. For the CDR3, the DNA is TGTGCCAGCAGCACCGACAGGGTCTCGAATTCACCCCTCCACTTT.

The V and J genes are TRBV27 and TRBJ2-1, with 7 positions matching TRBD1. Germline CDR1 and CDR2: MNHEY and SMNVEV (reference sequence). V lost 4 bases, J lost 6 bases, and 3 bases stayed unmatched. This CDR3 is built from 13 residues. CDR3 loop: CASSSGQPNEQFF. The CDR3, as DNA: TGTGCCAGCAGTTCGGGACAGCCCAATGAGCAGTTCTTC.

The CDR3 spells CASSIPSGGEQFF. The CDR3 coding sequence is TGTGCCAGTAGTATACCCTCAGGGGGTGAGCAGTTCTTC. This rearrangement joins TRBV19 to TRBJ2-1, with 7 bases fitting TRBD1. The CDR3 is 13 residues long. V lost 2 bases and J lost 9; bases outside the gene matches: 4. Germline CDR1 is LNHDA and CDR2 is SQIVND (reference sequence).

This clone has only one observation. V is TRBV6-5 and J is TRBJ1-2, with D hard to call. The CDR3 has 14 residues. Germline CDR1 is MNHEY and CDR2 is SVGAGI. Trimming cost V 0 bases and J 6 bases, with 11 bases left between them. CDR3 DNA sequence: TGTGCCAGCAGTTACTCGGGCAGATACAATGGCTACACCTTC. It yields the protein CASSYSGRYNGYTF.

This chain joins TRBV7-2 and TRBJ2-7; 13 positions match TRBD2. This CDR3 has 15 residues. Germline CDR1 is SGHTA and CDR2 is FQGNSA. J was trimmed by 2 bases and V by 3 bases; bases with no gene match: 1. The CDR3, as DNA: TGTGCCAGCAGCTTGGGACTAGCGGGGACCTACGAGCAGTACTTC. As protein: CASSLGLAGTYEQYF.

This chain joins TRBV7-9 and TRBJ1-6; TRBD1 is a possible D gene (5 bases). Germline V gene lookup returns CDR1 SEHNR and CDR2 FQNEAQ (reference sequence). The CDR3 is 13 amino acids. V lost 1 base to trimming and J lost 7 bases, with 5 bases between them. The CDR3 reads CASSLEGNSPLHF. Written as DNA, the CDR3 is TGTGCCAGCAGCTTAGAGGGGAATTCACCCCTCCACTTT.

V gene TRBV6-5 combines with J gene TRBJ2-1, with TRBD1 identical over 9 bases. The V segment lost 8 bases and the J segment 2 bases; nucleotides outside the gene matches: 7. CDR3 length equals 15 residues. Germline V gene sequence: CDR1 MNHEY, CDR2 SVGAGI. CDR3 sequence: CASLGRTGAYNEQFF. In DNA, the CDR3 is TGTGCCAGCCTGGGTAGGACAGGGGCCTACAATGAGCAGTTCTTC.

Here the CDR3 DNA reads TGTGCCAGCAGTCAAAGCGGGGCAGGCAATGAGCAGTTCTTC. This sequence encodes CASSQSGAGNEQFF. This chain joins TRBV2 and TRBJ2-1, with 7 bases identical to TRBD2. V lost 5 bases and J lost 6; bases outside the gene matches: 7. This CDR3 has 14 amino acids. The germline V gene has CDR1 SNHLY and CDR2 FYNNEI.